This T cell receptor (beta chain) was identified in a study of OX40 agonist ivuxolimab in advanced cancers. The overall study: Participants could have had prior anti-PD-1, anti-PD-L1 or anti-CTLA-4 therapy, and around 43% had some.

Measured with immunoSEQ multiplex PCR; TCRdb has only the in-frame clones, and not every one. The table includes over 80,000 clones, approximately 89% detected once. Patients were excluded for autoimmune disease history or systemic immunosuppression. Study conclusions and caveats: Compared with CD4+, CD8+ T cells on average had more expanded clones.

CDR1 SGHTA and CDR2 FQGNSA come from the germline V gene. V trimming: 0 bases; J trimming: 1 base; junction bases outside the gene matches: 2. This CDR3 region has 15 residues. With respect to this clone: Its antigen is currently unknown.

This chain joins TRBV7-2 and TRBJ1-1, with 7 nucleotides matching TRBD1. This clonotype was obtained from an adult with an advanced solid tumor such as melanoma, head and neck, liver or kidney cancer. The sequences come from CD4+ or CD8+ T cells sorted from blood, collected in a trial of the OX40 agonist ivuxolimab. The CDR3: CASSLAGQANTEAFF. The CDR3 DNA reads as TGTGCCAGCAGCTTAGCAGGACAGGCGAACACTGAAGCTTTCTTT.